These 17 T cell receptor beta chains share one sample of origin, sequenced in a study of control samples from healthy donors and cancer patients. Measured with immunoSEQ multiplex PCR; TCRdb has only the in-frame clones, and not every one. The profile shows about 82,000 clones, approximately 87% of them singletons. Input material: blood. These receptors were obtained from a man aged 50-59 years in good health.

V gene TRBV5-6 combines with J gene TRBJ1-1; no definite D call. V was trimmed by 6 bases and J by 1 base, leaving 13 bases between them. CDR3 length equals 14 residues. Germline-derived CDR1 and CDR2 are SGHDT and YYEEEE. CDR3 protein: CASTGAGGNTEAFF. CDR3 DNA: TGTGCCAGCACGGGCGCCGGAGGGAACACTGAAGCTTTCTTT.

This chain joins TRBV5-4 and TRBJ1-1, with D maybe TRBD1 (5 bases). With 5 bases removed from V and 1 base from J, the gap between germline ends came to 18 bases. Germline loops: CDR1 SGHNT, CDR2 YYREEE (reference sequence). CDR3 length: 16 amino acids. The CDR3 DNA reads as TGTGCCAGCAGTCAGCTCGGGACTTACCCGAACACTGAAGCTTTCTTT. It is translated as CASSQLGTYPNTEAFF. Using reference TRBV5-4 and TRBJ1-1 for the parts outside the CDR3, the full variable domain is ETGVTQSPTHLIKTRGQQVTLRCSSQSGHNTVSWYQQALGQGPQFIFQYYREEENGRGNFPPRFSGLQFPNYSSELNVNALELDDSALYLCASSQLGTYPNTEAFFGQGTRLTVV.

The chain links TRBV11-2 to TRBJ1-4, with TRBD1 identical over 9 bases. The junction had 9 bases not matched to a gene; V was cut back by 5 bases and J by 8 bases. In germline, CDR1 is SGHAT, CDR2 FQNNGV. The CDR3 is 15 amino acids. The CDR3 DNA sequence: TGTGCCAGCAGCCCCCGGGACAGGGAGGAAGAAAAACTGTTTTTT. Its translation is CASSPRDREEEKLFF.

The chain carries TRBV25-1 and TRBJ1-5; TRBD1 aligns across 7 bases. This CDR3 is built from 15 residues. The germline V gene encodes CDR1 MGHDK and CDR2 SYGVNS. Trimming cost V 4 bases and J 5 bases; bases outside gene matches: 8. The CDR3 sequence is CASSGPDRPDQPQHF. In DNA form, the CDR3 reads TGTGCCAGCAGTGGGCCGGACAGGCCGGATCAGCCCCAGCATTTT. Supplemented by reference TRBV25-1 and TRBJ1-5, the full variable domain reads EADIYQTPRYLVIGTGKKITLECSQTMGHDKMYWYQQDPGMELHLIHYSYGVNSTEKGDLSSESTVSRIRTEHFPLTLESARPSHTSQYLCASSGPDRPDQPQHFGDGTRLSIL.

The CDR3 reads CASTLMGRQPQHF. CDR3 coding DNA: TGTGCCAGTACCCTCATGGGGCGTCAGCCCCAGCATTTT. This chain links TRBV19 with TRBJ1-5, with a possible D match to TRBD1 (5 bases). The CDR3 extends over 13 amino acids. Trimming shortened V by 7 bases and J by 6 bases, and 13 bases separated the two germline ends. CDR1 is LNHDA and CDR2 is SQIVND in the germline V gene (reference sequence).

This chain connects TRBV3-1 (or the pseudogene TRBV3-2) to TRBJ1-3; D is ambiguous. Germline assignment: CDR1 LGHDT and CDR2 YNNKEL (reference sequence). This CDR3 is built from 15 residues. Trimming cost V 0 bases and J 0 bases, with 6 bases left between them. The CDR3 loop is CASSQDLNSGNTIYF. For the CDR3, the DNA is TGTGCCAGCAGCCAAGATTTAAACTCTGGAAACACCATATATTTT.

The chain has TRBV29-1 and TRBJ2-5; tentatively, D is TRBD1 (5 bases). Germline V lookup: CDR1 SQVTM, CDR2 ANQGSEA. This CDR3 comprises 13 residues. V was cut by 4 bases and J by 0 bases, with 9 bases left in between. The CDR3 nucleotides are TGCAGCGTTGGGGGCCCGAACCAAGAGACCCAGTACTTC. Translated, it gives CSVGGPNQETQYF.

V and J are TRBV9 and TRBJ2-3, with 11 bases aligning to TRBD2. The germline V gene has CDR1 SGDLS and CDR2 YYNGEE. With V trimmed by 3 bases and J by 0 bases, 9 bases remained unmatched. CDR3 length equals 18 residues. This CDR3 is CASSDGLAGGHSTDTQYF. As DNA, the CDR3 is TGTGCCAGCAGCGATGGGCTAGCGGGGGGCCATAGCACAGATACGCAGTATTTT.

The chain is built from TRBV19 and TRBJ1-3; D is possibly TRBD1 (5 bases). Trimming took 4 bases from V and 2 from J, leaving 18 bases between them. The length of the CDR3 is 17 residues. CDR1 LNHDA and CDR2 SQIVND come from the germline V gene (reference sequence). The CDR3 region is CASSSPGTPGPGNTIYF. The CDR3, as DNA: TGTGCCAGTAGTAGCCCCGGGACCCCTGGACCTGGAAACACCATATATTTT.

This rearrangement joins TRBV11-3 to TRBJ2-1; D unresolved. Germline V lookup: CDR1 SGHNT, CDR2 YENEEA. Trimming pared 3 bases from V and 3 bases from J, leaving 6 bases between. The CDR3 totals 13 residues. CDR3 residues: CASSFGGYNEQFF. CDR3 DNA: TGTGCCAGCAGCTTTGGTGGCTACAATGAGCAGTTCTTC.

In this sample, this clone turned up a few times. The V and J genes are TRBV19 and TRBJ2-7; 11 nucleotides agree with TRBD1. Losses at the gene ends were 5 bases for V and 2 bases for J; bases not matched to a gene: 5. This CDR3 is 15 amino acids long. Germline assignment: CDR1 LNHDA and CDR2 SQIVND (reference sequence). CDR3 amino acids: CASSAGQGAAYEQYF. The DNA for the CDR3 is TGTGCCAGTAGTGCCGGACAGGGGGCGGCCTACGAGCAGTACTTC.

This clone was recorded once. The chain combines TRBV5-4 with TRBJ1-2, with D possibly being TRBD1 (6 bases). The germline V and J ends were trimmed by 4 bases and 3 bases, with 10 bases remaining between them. The CDR3 covers 13 residues. The germline V gene has CDR1 SGHNT and CDR2 YYREEE (reference sequence). CDR3: CASSPDSYYGYTF. The CDR3 DNA follows: TGTGCCAGCAGCCCGGACAGTTACTATGGCTACACCTTC.

The V and J genes are TRBV20-1 and TRBJ2-5, with a tentative D call TRBD2 (6 bases). V gave up 3 bases and J gave up 5 bases, with 16 bases separating them. In germline, CDR1 is DFQATT, CDR2 SNEGSKA (reference sequence). CDR3 length: 14 residues. CDR3 sequence reads: CSASRAGRGETQYF. CDR3 nucleotide sequence: TGCAGTGCTAGTAGGGCGGGGAGAGGGGAGACCCAGTACTTC.

A single count supports this clone. This chain links TRBV7-2 with TRBJ2-7; D remains unclear. Trimming left V 4 bases short and J 0 bases short, with 13 bases between. The CDR3 spans 15 residues. Germline assignment: CDR1 SGHTA and CDR2 FQGNSA. The CDR3 region is CASSSKRAASYEQYF. CDR3 in DNA: TGTGCCAGCAGCTCGAAGCGCGCAGCCTCCTACGAGCAGTACTTC. Variable domain in full (rest from reference TRBV7-2 and TRBJ2-7): GAGVSQSPSNKVTEKGKDVELRCDPISGHTALYWYRQSLGQGLEFLIYFQGNSAPDKSGLPSDRFSAERTGGSVSTLTIQRTQQEDSAVYLCASSSKRAASYEQYFGPGTRLTVT.

This rearrangement joins TRBV5-4 to TRBJ1-1; D remains ambiguous. The CDR3 extends over 16 amino acids. Germline CDR1 reads SGHNT; CDR2 reads YYREEE (reference sequence). V was pared by 4 bases and J by 2 bases, with 18 bases between. The CDR3, as DNA: TGTGCCAGCAGCCCGGAGATCACCGCACGAAACACTGAAGCTTTCTTT. This gives the protein CASSPEITARNTEAFF.

In this sample, this clone turned up a few times. This rearrangement joins TRBV11-3 to TRBJ2-2; 10 nucleotides match TRBD2. The CDR3 contains 20 residues. Germline CDR1 is SGHNT and CDR2 is YENEEA. J lost 2 bases, V lost 5 bases, and 17 bases had no gene match. CDR3 DNA sequence: TGTGCCAGCAGCCCCCGCGGTCTAGCGGGAGCATCATCTAACACCGGGGAGCTGTTTTTT. Protein sequence: CASSPRGLAGASSNTGELFF.

V usage is TRBV9 and J usage is TRBJ2-3; D is possibly TRBD1 or TRBD2 (5 bases each). The CDR3 length is 17 residues. V was pared by 4 bases and J by 2 bases, with 20 bases between. The germline V gene has CDR1 SGDLS and CDR2 YYNGEE. Here the CDR3 reads CASSYSPGPTTTDTQYF. In nucleotides, the CDR3 is TGTGCCAGCAGCTATAGTCCGGGACCAACTACCACAGATACGCAGTATTTT.